The 32 T cell receptor beta chains listed next were all sequenced from one sample in a study of blood T cell repertoires in COVID-19. The method was immunoSEQ multiplex PCR; TCRdb's version includes in-frame clones alone and lacks a portion of them. The top ten hold roughly 2.5% of the sample, which has some 150,000 clones, roughly 84% seen once. The sample consisted of peripheral blood. The receptors come from a human donor with acute or convalescent COVID-19. The donor label of this sample is uncertain.

The chain links TRBV2 to TRBJ2-5; 8 nucleotides line up with TRBD1. Germline values: CDR1 SNHLY, CDR2 FYNNEI. The CDR3 covers 15 residues. V shed 0 bases, J shed 5 bases, and the junction held 5 bases outside the gene matches. CDR3 protein: CASSEAQDRAETQYF. Written as DNA, the CDR3 is TGTGCCAGCAGTGAAGCACAGGACAGGGCTGAGACCCAGTACTTC.

The chain couples TRBV28 to TRBJ2-5; TRBD2 matches at 13 bases. Germline V gene sequence: CDR1 MDHEN, CDR2 SYDVKM. The CDR3 spans 18 residues. V dropped 5 bases and J dropped 2; count of bases not matched to a gene: 11. CDR3 residues: CASSPWPGLAGSQETQYF. The CDR3 coding sequence is TGTGCCAGCAGTCCGTGGCCGGGACTAGCGGGGTCTCAAGAGACCCAGTACTTC.

The V and J genes are TRBV30 and TRBJ1-6; 10 bases align to TRBD1. The V and J ends lost 6 bases and 9 bases, in that order; junction bases with no gene match: 14. Germline CDR1 GTSNPN, CDR2 SVGIG (reference sequence). CDR3 size: 16 residues. CDR3 in DNA: TGTGCCTGCCCATCGACAGGGGGCTTTTTCGGTTCACCCCTCCACTTT. Protein sequence: CACPSTGGFFGSPLHF. The full variable domain, with the rest looked up from reference TRBV30 and TRBJ1-6, is SQTIHQWPATLVQPVGSPLSLECTVEGTSNPNLYWYRQAAGRGLQLLFYSVGIGQISSEVPQNLSASRPQDRQFILSSKKLLLSDSGFYLCACPSTGGFFGSPLHFGNGTRLTVT.

The chain recombines TRBV6-6 with TRBJ1-5, with D unresolved. The germline CDR1 and CDR2 sequences are MNHNY and SVGAGI (reference sequence). This CDR3 has 16 amino acids. The germline V and J ends were trimmed by 4 bases and 0 bases, with 13 bases remaining between them. Written as DNA, the CDR3 is TGTGCCAGCAGTTCCCGGGATCCTTATAGCAATCAGCCCCAGCATTTT. Its translation: CASSSRDPYSNQPQHF.

The chain links TRBV18 to TRBJ2-1; 10 bases are a match to TRBD2. The CDR3 is made up of 17 amino acids. V was pared by 6 bases and J by 0 bases, with 8 bases of the junction left unmatched. The V gene's germline CDR1 is KGHSH and CDR2 LQKENI. The CDR3 reads CASSPRLAGGSYNEQFF. The CDR3 nucleotides read TGTGCCAGCTCCCCGAGACTAGCGGGCGGCTCCTACAATGAGCAGTTCTTC.

With respect to this clone: At one of its ends the junction is not consistent with the germline gene, which may arise from a read error. The CDR3 loop is CASSYSNEQYF. CDR3 sequence (DNA): TGTGCCAGCAGTTACTCCAACGAGCAGTACTTC. The rearrangement links TRBV6-2 or TRBV6-3 to TRBJ2-7, with D unclear. The CDR3 loop spans 11 amino acids. Germline V CDR1 and CDR2: MNHEY, SVGEGT.

This clone was observed a few times. This chain uses TRBV19 with TRBJ1-2, with 8 bases lining up with TRBD1. In germline, CDR1 is LNHDA, CDR2 SQIVND (reference sequence). The CDR3 length is 15 residues. V shed 4 bases, J shed 5 bases, and the junction held 9 bases outside the gene matches. The CDR3 loop reads CASSTTTGERYGYTF. CDR3 nucleotides: TGTGCCAGTAGTACGACGACAGGGGAACGATATGGCTACACCTTC.

V is TRBV2 and J is TRBJ2-3; possibly TRBD2 for D (5 bases). CDR3 length: 14 amino acids. Germline values: CDR1 SNHLY, CDR2 FYNNEI. V lost 8 bases and J lost 2, with 14 bases in between. This CDR3 reads CASRAAGVTDTQYF. As DNA, the CDR3 is TGTGCCAGCCGGGCGGCGGGCGTCACAGATACGCAGTATTTT.

This chain joins TRBV12-5 and TRBJ1-5, with D tentatively TRBD1 (6 bases). From germline, CDR1 is LGHNT and CDR2 FRNRAP. The CDR3 contains 17 residues. The V end was cut by 0 bases, the J end by 0 bases, with 12 bases between. The CDR3 DNA reads TGTGCTAGTGGTTTGGTATTGAGGACAGATAGCAATCAGCCCCAGCATTTT. This sequence encodes CASGLVLRTDSNQPQHF.

The J gene is TRBJ1-2, the V gene TRBV20-1, with no clear D. V lost 5 bases, J lost 3 bases, and 7 bases lay in between. In germline, CDR1 is DFQATT, CDR2 SNEGSKA (reference sequence). The CDR3 spans 11 residues. CDR3 DNA sequence: TGCAGTGCTCGTAATGACTATGGCTACACCTTC. Protein: CSARNDYGYTF.

The chain recombines TRBV6-2 or TRBV6-3 with TRBJ2-1, with TRBD2 matching 9 bases. From germline, CDR1 is MNHEY and CDR2 SVGEGT. J was trimmed by 9 bases and V by 0 bases; bases with no gene match: 9. The CDR3 consists of 16 residues. Written as DNA, the CDR3 is TGTGCCAGCAGTTACTCGAAGGGCGGGGGGGCCCCTGAGCAGTTCTTC. Translating gives CASSYSKGGGAPEQFF.

In the case of this clone: The same CDR3 arises from other DNA sequences in this sample as well. This chain uses TRBV10-3 with TRBJ1-2; 10 bases line up with TRBD1. Germline V gene data show CDR1 as ENHRY and CDR2 as SYGVKD. This CDR3 spans 17 amino acids. The V and J ends lost 3 bases and 3 bases, in that order; junction bases with no gene match: 10. The CDR3 loop reads CAISDIVLGQGYYGYTF. DNA of the CDR3: TGTGCCATCAGTGATATAGTATTGGGACAGGGGTACTATGGCTACACCTTC.

V usage is TRBV6-2 or TRBV6-3 and J usage is TRBJ1-2, with TRBD1 matching 7 bases. Germline CDR1 and CDR2: MNHEY and SVGEGT. V shed 0 bases and J 2 bases; nucleotides not matched to a gene: 6. The CDR3 contains 16 residues. CDR3 DNA sequence: TGTGCCAGCAGTTACTCTAACCTGGACAGGAACTATGGCTACACCTTC. It yields the protein CASSYSNLDRNYGYTF.

The V call is TRBV29-1, the J call TRBJ2-7; perhaps TRBD2 as D (6 bases). V was trimmed by 5 bases and J by 6 bases, leaving 17 bases between them. CDR3 length: 13 residues. Germline lookup yields CDR1 SQVTM and CDR2 ANQGSEA. The DNA of the CDR3 is TGCAGCGTTCAAAAAAGGGAGGTCGGCGAGCAGTACTTC. Amino acids: CSVQKREVGEQYF.

This clone was detected only a few times. This chain uses TRBV5-3 with TRBJ2-7; 10 nucleotides agree with TRBD1. TRBV5-3 is identified as an open reading frame with a role that is uncertain. The J segment lost 5 bases and the V segment lost 0 bases, leaving 8 bases of the junction unmatched. The CDR3 is 16 residues long. CDR3 loop: CARSLGGDRGSHEQYF. CDR3 DNA: TGTGCCAGAAGCTTGGGTGGGGACAGGGGATCCCACGAGCAGTACTTC.

The chain employs TRBV28 and TRBJ1-1, with a tentative D call TRBD1 (6 bases). Germline CDR1 and CDR2: MDHEN and SYDVKM. V was clipped by 7 bases and J by 1 base, with 19 bases between them. The CDR3 spans 16 residues. This CDR3 is CASIPTKGRGNTEAFF. CDR3 coding DNA: TGTGCCAGCATCCCCACCAAGGGCAGGGGGAACACTGAAGCTTTCTTT.

J is TRBJ2-5 and V is TRBV5-1, with a possible D match to TRBD2 (6 bases). Germline assignment: CDR1 SGHRS and CDR2 YFSETQ. The V gene lost 2 bases and the J gene lost 4 bases, with 6 bases spanning the gap. CDR3 length: 12 residues. The CDR3 region is CASSFGGETQYF. The DNA for the CDR3 is TGCGCCAGCAGCTTCGGGGGAGAGACCCAGTACTTC. Drawing the rest from reference TRBV5-1 and TRBJ2-5, the complete variable domain is KAGVTQTPRYLIKTRGQQVTLSCSPISGHRSVSWYQQTPGQGLQFLFEYFSETQRNKGNFPGRFSGRQFSNSRSEMNVSTLELGDSALYLCASSFGGETQYFGPGTRLLVL.

This chain links TRBV7-9 with TRBJ1-1; D not certain. The CDR3 length is 15 residues. Trimming cost V 6 bases and J 3 bases, with 17 bases left between them. Per germline, CDR1 SEHNR and CDR2 FQNEAQ (reference sequence). Here the CDR3 reads CASSTSSSGDTEAFF. The CDR3 DNA sequence: TGTGCCAGCAGTACATCTTCTAGCGGGGACACTGAAGCTTTCTTT.

The chain joins TRBV2 to TRBJ2-7; 8 bases map to TRBD2. The CDR3 runs to 13 residues. Germline V lookup: CDR1 SNHLY, CDR2 FYNNEI. CDR3 nucleotides: TGTGCCAGCAGTTTTGAAACTAGCGGAGTAAGGAACGTC. Its translation is CASSFETSGVRNV.

The rearrangement uses TRBV7-2 and TRBJ1-6; perhaps TRBD1 as D (6 bases). V was trimmed by 0 bases and J by 5 bases, leaving 11 bases between them. The CDR3 length is 16 residues. Germline V gene data show CDR1 as SGHTA and CDR2 as FQGNSA. The CDR3 region is CASSLASTGNNSPLHF. The CDR3 DNA is TGTGCCAGCAGCTTAGCGAGTACAGGGAATAATTCACCCCTCCACTTT.

J is TRBJ1-2 and V is TRBV28; tentative D call: TRBD1 (5 bases). Looked up from germline, CDR1 is MDHEN and CDR2 is SYDVKM. The V end was cut by 6 bases, the J end by 8 bases, with 16 bases between. This CDR3 region has 13 residues. DNA for the CDR3: TGTGCCAGCAGGTTGGGGACTCCAAAGGGCTACACCTTC. Translation gives CASRLGTPKGYTF.

The CDR3 DNA sequence: TGTGCCAGCTTTCTCGGCTACAGGGACACTGAAGCTTTCTTT. This encodes CASFLGYRDTEAFF. The rearrangement uses TRBV6-5 and TRBJ1-1, with D maybe TRBD1 (6 bases). V dropped 8 bases and J dropped 3 bases, with 16 bases sitting between them. The CDR3 spans 14 residues. CDR1 MNHEY and CDR2 SVGAGI come from the germline V gene.

The CDR3 is CASSTQSTDTQYF. CDR3 bases: TGTGCCAGCAGCACACAATCGACAGATACGCAGTATTTT. The J gene is TRBJ2-3, the V gene TRBV9; D not certain. V shed 4 bases and J shed 3 bases, with 9 bases lying between them. Per the germline V gene, CDR1 is SGDLS and CDR2 is YYNGEE. The length of the CDR3 is 13 residues.

The V and J genes are TRBV2 and TRBJ1-2, with D unclear. Trimming took 2 bases from V and 6 from J, leaving 7 bases between them. CDR1 is SNHLY, CDR2 FYNNEI, per germline. The CDR3 consists of 12 residues. This CDR3 is CASSESRDGYTF. The CDR3 nucleotides are TGTGCCAGCAGTGAATCTCGAGATGGCTACACCTTC.

This chain links TRBV5-1 with TRBJ1-2; TRBD1 aligns across 7 bases. The CDR3 contains 16 residues. Germline CDR1 and CDR2: SGHRS and YFSETQ. With 0 bases clipped from V and 0 bases from J, the junction kept 5 bases outside the gene matches. CDR3 in DNA: TGCGCCAGCAGCTTGGCGGGACAGCCCGCTAACTATGGCTACACCTTC. Translating gives CASSLAGQPANYGYTF.

V usage is TRBV6-2 or TRBV6-3 and J usage is TRBJ1-3, with 7 bases identical to TRBD1. V lost 5 bases to trimming and J lost 5 bases; unmatched junction nucleotides: 6. CDR1 and CDR2 from the germline V gene are MNHEY and SVGEGT. The CDR3 totals 14 residues. The CDR3 region has the DNA TGTGCCAGCAGTCCCGGGACAGACCGAAACACCATATATTTT. Its protein is CASSPGTDRNTIYF.

This chain uses TRBV7-6 with TRBJ2-2; 9 bases fit TRBD1. The germline V gene has CDR1 SGHVS and CDR2 FNYEAQ. J was trimmed by 3 bases and V by 5 bases; bases with no gene match: 4. This CDR3 is built from 15 residues. The CDR3 nucleotides are TGTGCCAGCAGCCACAGGGGGCACCACACCGGGGAGCTGTTTTTT. Protein: CASSHRGHHTGELFF.

This clone was observed a single time. This chain joins TRBV29-1 and TRBJ2-3; no clear D. The V gene's germline CDR1 is SQVTM and CDR2 ANQGSEA. This CDR3 contains 13 residues. V shed 5 bases and J shed 4 bases, with 13 bases lying between them. The CDR3 loop is CSVSREAPDTQYF. DNA for the CDR3: TGCAGCGTTTCTCGAGAGGCCCCAGATACGCAGTATTTT.

J is TRBJ1-1 and V is TRBV7-2, with 7 bases aligning to TRBD1. This CDR3 comprises 13 residues. The J segment lost 8 bases and the V segment lost 2 bases, leaving 5 bases of the junction unmatched. Germline CDR1 SGHTA, CDR2 FQGNSA. CDR3 in DNA: TGTGCCAGCAGCTTACAGTTGACAGGGGAAGCTTTCTTT. Translated, it gives CASSLQLTGEAFF.

The CDR3 is CASSSTRNNEQFF. As DNA, the CDR3 is TGTGCCAGCAGTTCAACTAGGAACAATGAGCAGTTCTTC. V usage is TRBV6-6 and J usage is TRBJ2-1, with D possibly being TRBD2 (5 bases). Germline CDR1 is MNHNY and CDR2 is SVGAGI (reference sequence). Trimming took off 4 bases at V and 5 bases at J, with 9 bases between the two ends. The CDR3 is 13 residues long.

The CDR3 coding sequence is TGTGCCAGTAGTATCTTCGGGGGTTCACCCCTCCACTTT. Encoded protein: CASSIFGGSPLHF. The chain has TRBV19 and TRBJ1-6; D may be TRBD1 (5 bases). The germline V and J ends were trimmed by 3 bases and 9 bases, with 9 bases remaining between them. CDR1 is LNHDA, CDR2 SQIVND, per germline (reference sequence). This CDR3 is 13 amino acids long.

The rearrangement joins TRBV6-2 or TRBV6-3 to TRBJ1-4, with D unclear. This CDR3 is built from 16 residues. V was clipped by 5 bases and J by 5 bases, with 18 bases between them. Germline V CDR1 and CDR2: MNHEY, SVGEGT. The CDR3 sequence: CASSRLTRARNEKLFF. As DNA, the CDR3 is TGTGCCAGCAGTCGCCTAACAAGAGCGAGGAATGAAAAACTGTTTTTT.